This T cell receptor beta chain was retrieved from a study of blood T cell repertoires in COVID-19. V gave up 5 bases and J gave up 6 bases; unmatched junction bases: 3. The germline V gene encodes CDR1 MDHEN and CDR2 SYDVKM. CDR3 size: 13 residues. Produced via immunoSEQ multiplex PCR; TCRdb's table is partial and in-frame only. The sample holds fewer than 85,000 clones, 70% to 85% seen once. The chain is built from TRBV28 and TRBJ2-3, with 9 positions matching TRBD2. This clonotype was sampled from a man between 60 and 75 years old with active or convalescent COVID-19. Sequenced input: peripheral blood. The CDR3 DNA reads TGTGCCAGCAGTCTAGCGGGGCGCGATACGCAGTATTTT. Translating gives CASSLAGRDTQYF.